A selection of T cell receptor beta chains follows, all from one sample in a study of sequential checkpoint blockade in melanoma. The repertoire was sequenced with immunoSEQ multiplex PCR; TCRdb's copy has only in-frame clones and lacks some. The sample has around 6,300 clones, roughly 27% seen once. Sequenced material: tumor tissue (inferred from file names), taken from a patient given nivolumab and ipilimumab in sequence. The receptor source for this set is a human donor with melanoma. The CDR3 runs from the conserved cysteine through the conserved F or W.

TRBJ2-3 TRBV6-8 CASSYSQRGRDTQYF
TRBJ2-3 TRBV9 CASSQTSTDTQYF
TRBJ2-1 TRBV6-8 CASSQLAGYYNEQFF
TRBJ1-3 TRBV30 CAWTTSSGNTIYF
TRBJ1-2 TRBV9 CASSDQGWGYTF
TRBJ1-1 TRBV9 CASSVGGVRGTEAFF
TRBJ1-2 TRBV6-8 CASSPGSAYGYTF
TRBJ2-5 TRBV14 CASSHRGVPVQETQYF
TRBJ2-1 TRBV6-8 CASSDSGSNEQFF
TRBJ1-4 TRBV14 CASSQVPGKEEKLFF